This T cell receptor (beta chain) was profiled in a study of blood T cell repertoires in COVID-19. In the authors' workflow: Nucleated cell counts were estimated from reference gene primer amplification. Sequencing used immunoSEQ multiplex PCR; TCRdb keeps in-frame clones, though not all of them. V and J calls plus clone size are reproduced from that table; the DNA served to infer D and trimming. The sample yields around 230,000 clones, about nine tenths seen once. Germline values: CDR1 KGHDR, CDR2 SFDVKD. The CDR3 runs 17 residues. The V segment lost 3 bases and the J segment 1 base; nucleotides outside the gene matches: 4. Individuals aged roughly 18 to 95 years were recruited from about two dozen US areas.

This clonotype was sampled from a woman under 40 who had recovered from COVID-19. This chain uses TRBV24-1 with TRBJ2-3, with 12 bases matching TRBD2. Sequenced: PBMCs or T cells enriched from blood (not recorded which). The CDR3 nucleotides are TGTGCCACCAGTGATGCGGGACTAGCGGGCGGCACAGATACGCAGTATTTT. Its protein is CATSDAGLAGGTDTQYF.